The text below deals with one T cell receptor beta chain. These data belong to a study of T cell changes during pregnancy in multiple sclerosis. Sequencing was performed with immunoSEQ multiplex PCR; in TCRdb, only in-frame clones are kept and a portion is missing. The sample has about 54,000 clones, 80% to 95% seen once. Here the sequenced sample was peripheral blood, taken after pregnancy. The source of this sequence is a female donor in good health, enrolled as a control in a pregnancy study.

The CDR3 DNA reads TGTGCCAGCAGTCCGGACAGGTCGCGGAGCAATCAGCCCCAGCATTTT. Translating it yields CASSPDRSRSNQPQHF. The chain carries TRBV2 and TRBJ1-5; 7 bases are a match to TRBD1. Germline V lookup: CDR1 SNHLY, CDR2 FYNNEI. With 5 bases clipped from V and 1 base from J, the junction kept 8 bases outside the gene matches. The CDR3 consists of 16 residues.